Listed here are 17 T cell receptor beta chains from one sample, sequenced in a study of T-cell reconstitution after alpha-beta-depleted transplantation in children. The library targeted TCRbeta and was prepared with unique molecular identifiers. MiXCR, run by TCRdb on the PCR reads, gives a single entry per CDR3 protein. The sample includes approximately 210,000 distinct CDR3 sequences, approximately 15% of them seen just once. The sequences come from PBMCs, mostly from graft donor cells, collected 360 days after TCRalphabeta/CD19-depleted stem cell transplant. These receptors came from a male patient aged 2 to 10 who had a stem cell transplant for acute lymphoblastic leukemia, so the T cells may come from the graft donor.

Worth noting for this clonotype: A read error may be the cause here, since a much bigger clone is one base away. V and J are TRBV20-1 and TRBJ1-3; perhaps TRBD1 as D (5 bases). Germline V lookup: CDR1 DFQATT, CDR2 SNEGSKA (reference sequence). The CDR3 spans 13 residues. CDR3 residues: CSASGSSGNTICF. DNA of the CDR3: TGCAGTGCCTCAGGGAGCTCTGGAAACACCATATGTTTT.

This clonotype was recorded at least ten times. The chain combines TRBV12-3 or TRBV12-4 with TRBJ2-2, with D perhaps TRBD2 (6 bases). V dropped 6 bases and J dropped 5 bases, with 13 bases sitting between them. This CDR3 comprises 14 residues. DNA of the CDR3: TGTGCCAGCAGCCTCATAGGAGGGACCGGGGAGCTGTTTTTT. It is translated as CASSLIGGTGELFF.

Notes on this clonotype: A much larger clone differs by one base, so this may be a read error. The CDR3 carries no conserved terminal phenylalanine or tryptophan, so it likely arises from a read error. The chain recombines TRBV29-1 with TRBJ1-1, with a weak D call TRBD1 (6 bases). CDR3 length equals 13 residues. Germline CDR1 reads SQVTM; CDR2 reads ANQGSEA. Trimming left V 6 bases short and J 4 bases short, with 15 bases between. CDR3 nucleotide sequence: TGCAGCGTCGCCAAGACACAGGGCACTGAAGCTTTCTCT. Translated, it gives CSVAKTQGTEAFS.

The rearrangement uses TRBV7-2 and TRBJ2-3; D is perhaps TRBD2 (5 bases). The germline gives CDR1 SGHTA, CDR2 FQGNSA. This CDR3 is built from 16 residues. V was pared by 2 bases and J by 1 base, with 13 bases between. This CDR3 is CASSLLARTRTDTQYF. CDR3 in DNA: TGTGCCAGCAGCTTACTAGCTAGGACCCGCACAGATACGCAGTATTTT.

The chain has TRBV9 and TRBJ2-2; 7 nucleotides match TRBD1. V was clipped by 0 bases and J by 0 bases; unmatched bases: 2. Looked up from germline, CDR1 is SGDLS and CDR2 is YYNGEE. CDR3 size: 16 residues. CDR3 sequence: CASSVEGATNTGELFF. DNA of the CDR3: TGTGCCAGCAGCGTAGAGGGGGCGACGAACACCGGGGAGCTGTTTTTT.

This chain links TRBV5-1 with TRBJ2-1, with 16 bases matching TRBD2. This CDR3 has 20 amino acids. Germline trimming cut 2 bases from V and 0 bases from J; bases unmatched to any gene: 8. Looked up from germline, CDR1 is SGHRS and CDR2 is YFSETQ. The CDR3 bases are TGCGCCAGCAGCTTAGGCCCGGGACTAGCGGGAGGGGGCTCCTACAATGAGCAGTTCTTC. This encodes CASSLGPGLAGGGSYNEQFF.

V is TRBV5-4 and J is TRBJ2-7, with 11 bases lining up with TRBD2. The trim removed 4 bases at V and 2 bases at J, leaving 5 bases unmatched. Germline V gene data show CDR1 as SGHNT and CDR2 as YYREEE (reference sequence). The CDR3 extends over 15 amino acids. CDR3 nucleotides: TGTGCCAGCAGCACGGGACTAGCGGTCCCCTACGAGCAGTACTTC. This encodes CASSTGLAVPYEQYF.

The chain combines TRBV20-1 with TRBJ2-7; no definite D call. V shed 7 bases and J shed 2 bases, with 12 bases lying between them. This CDR3 spans 12 amino acids. Germline V CDR1 and CDR2: DFQATT, SNEGSKA (reference sequence). The CDR3 DNA is TGCAGTGTTGGTCCCGCCACCTACGAGCAGTACTTC. It specifies CSVGPATYEQYF.

This clonotype was seen only a few times. The rearrangement uses TRBV3-1 and TRBJ1-5; perhaps TRBD1 as D (5 bases). This CDR3 comprises 15 residues. Deletions cut 2 bases from V and 7 bases from J, with 15 bases between. Germline CDR1 LGHDT, CDR2 YNNKEL (reference sequence). The CDR3: CASSQFPGGGQPQHF. The DNA of the CDR3 is TGTGCCAGCAGCCAATTCCCGGGGGGGGGACAGCCCCAGCATTTT.

The chain has TRBV28 and TRBJ2-7; TRBD1 matches 9 bases. With 10 bases clipped from V and 2 bases from J, the junction kept 3 bases outside the gene matches. The germline CDR1 and CDR2 sequences are MDHEN and SYDVKM. The CDR3 totals 12 residues. The CDR3 bases are TGTGCCACCTGGGACAGGGCCTACGAGCAGTACTTC. It encodes CATWDRAYEQYF.

This clonotype turned up a few times. V usage is TRBV30 and J usage is TRBJ1-2; D is perhaps TRBD1 (6 bases). Germline CDR1 reads GTSNPN; CDR2 reads SVGIG (reference sequence). Trimming cost V 4 bases and J 1 base, with 13 bases left between them. CDR3 length: 14 amino acids. Here the CDR3 reads CAWIGQNSNYGYTF. CDR3 DNA sequence: TGTGCCTGGATCGGACAGAATAGTAACTATGGCTACACCTTC.

In this sample, this clonotype turned up a few times. This chain links TRBV6-1 with TRBJ2-1, with D possibly being TRBD1 (6 bases). This CDR3 has 14 residues. The germline CDR1 and CDR2 sequences are MNHNS and SASEGT. Trimming stripped 5 bases from V and 10 bases from J, with 18 bases between. The DNA for the CDR3 is TGTGCCAGCAGTCGGGACACAATACAATGGGAGCAGTTCTTC. It codes for CASSRDTIQWEQFF.

This clonotype was picked up a small number of times. This chain links TRBV10-3 with TRBJ2-3; 9 bases map to TRBD2. CDR1 is ENHRY and CDR2 is SYGVKD in the germline V gene. This CDR3 is built from 17 residues. Germline trimming cut 10 bases from V and 1 base from J; bases unmatched to any gene: 15. The CDR3: CATRTVPSGIGTDTQYF. The CDR3 bases are TGTGCCACCCGGACGGTTCCTAGCGGGATCGGCACAGATACGCAGTATTTT.

At least ten counts were recorded for this clonotype. CDR3 sequence: CASSFRPQNTEAFF. As DNA, the CDR3 is TGCGCCAGCAGCTTCAGACCGCAGAACACTGAAGCTTTCTTT. The chain uses TRBV5-1 and TRBJ1-1; D is unresolved. Trimming removed 2 bases at V and 1 base at J, with 9 bases between. This CDR3 is built from 14 residues. Germline V CDR1 and CDR2: SGHRS, YFSETQ.

This chain links TRBV5-1 with TRBJ1-6; no clear D gene. V dropped 1 base and J dropped 5 bases, with 10 bases sitting between them. Germline loops: CDR1 SGHRS, CDR2 YFSETQ. The CDR3 runs 15 residues. The CDR3 region is CASSLRGAHNSPLHF. The CDR3 DNA follows: TGCGCCAGCAGCTTGCGGGGTGCGCATAATTCACCCCTCCACTTT.

V and J are TRBV5-1 and TRBJ2-1; 8 bases are a match to TRBD2. The V segment lost 4 bases and the J segment 3 bases; nucleotides outside the gene matches: 9. From germline, CDR1 is SGHRS and CDR2 YFSETQ. This CDR3 region has 16 residues. CDR3 in amino acids: CASSPGISGVYNEQFF. CDR3 nucleotide sequence: TGCGCCAGCAGCCCTGGCATTAGCGGGGTCTACAATGAGCAGTTCTTC.

The sample holds a few counts of this clonotype. This chain links TRBV11-2 with TRBJ2-7; D gene uncertain. Deletions cut 6 bases from V and 2 bases from J, with 26 bases between. CDR1 and CDR2 (germline): SGHAT, FQNNGV. The CDR3 is made up of 18 amino acids. CDR3 region: CASSLNTHLLSSTYEQYF. The DNA of the CDR3 is TGTGCCAGCAGTCTAAATACCCACCTACTATCAAGCACCTACGAGCAGTACTTC. Drawing the rest from reference TRBV11-2 and TRBJ2-7, the complete variable domain is EAGVAQSPRYKIIEKRQSVAFWCNPISGHATLYWYQQILGQGPKLLIQFQNNGVVDDSQLPKDRFSAERLKGVDSTLKIQPAKLEDSAVYLCASSLNTHLLSSTYEQYFGPGTRLTVT.